Listed below are T cell receptor beta chains from one sample, sequenced in a study of T cells after yellow fever vaccination. MiXCR, applied by TCRdb to the 5' RACE reads, yields one record per CDR3 protein. This table has about 250,000 distinct CDR3 sequences, about 3.9% appearing once. Specimen: PBMCs, collected 15 days after the yellow fever booster vaccination. The receptors stem from a man younger than 30 who received the YFV17D yellow fever vaccine. Both conserved end residues are part of each CDR3. Fields, in order: CDR3 DNA, CDR3 protein, V gene, J gene, D gene, clone size. A D gene is named only where the DNA matches it firmly. Only part of the rows carry a size: once, few, many, or a class if the clone is expanded.

CDR3 DNA: TGCGCCAGCAGCTCGGGACTAGTTCAAGAGACCCAGTACTTC
CDR3 protein: CASSSGLVQETQYF
V gene: TRBV5-1
J gene: TRBJ2-5
D gene: TRBD2
clone size: many

CDR3 DNA: TGCGCCAGCAGCTTGCCTCCGGGCGGGGGCTCCACAGATACGCAGTATTTT
CDR3 protein: CASSLPPGGGSTDTQYF
V gene: TRBV5-1
J gene: TRBJ2-3
D gene: -
clone size: many

CDR3 DNA: TGCAGTGCTAGAGTGCAGGAGAACACTGAAGCTTTCTTT
CDR3 protein: CSARVQENTEAFF
V gene: TRBV20-1
J gene: TRBJ1-1
D gene: -
clone size: many

CDR3 DNA: TGTGCCAGCAGCCCACAAGGGGGTTCAGGTTCACCCCTCCACTTT
CDR3 protein: CASSPQGGSGSPLHF
V gene: TRBV7-9
J gene: TRBJ1-6
D gene: -
clone size: many

CDR3 DNA: TGCGCCAGCAGCTTGGAGGGACAGGGGGCGATGACTGAAGCTTTCTTT
CDR3 protein: CASSLEGQGAMTEAFF
V gene: TRBV5-1
J gene: TRBJ1-1
D gene: TRBD1
clone size: many

CDR3 DNA: TGTGCCAGCAGCCCTAGGACAGGGTGGGATGGCTACACCTTC
CDR3 protein: CASSPRTGWDGYTF
V gene: TRBV7-6
J gene: TRBJ1-2
D gene: TRBD1
clone size: -

CDR3 DNA: TGCGCCAGCAGCTTCATTGCAGGGGCTAACTATGGCTACACCTTC
CDR3 protein: CASSFIAGANYGYTF
V gene: TRBV5-1
J gene: TRBJ1-2
D gene: -
clone size: many

CDR3 DNA: TGTGCCAGCAGCGCTATAGAGCTACTAAACAATGAGCAGTTCTTC
CDR3 protein: CASSAIELLNNEQFF
V gene: TRBV4-2
J gene: TRBJ2-1
D gene: -
clone size: few

CDR3 DNA: TGTGCCTGGAGTGTCGACTTTTTCCCTCCTGGAAACACCATATATTTT
CDR3 protein: CAWSVDFFPPGNTIYF
V gene: TRBV30
J gene: TRBJ1-3
D gene: -
clone size: many

CDR3 DNA: TGTGCCAGCAGCTCCGAGGGGGGGCGGAATCAGCCCCAGCATTTT
CDR3 protein: CASSSEGGRNQPQHF
V gene: TRBV7-2
J gene: TRBJ1-5
D gene: -
clone size: many

CDR3 DNA: TGCGCCAGCAGCTTGGAGGCCGGTCCCTACGAGCAGTACTTC
CDR3 protein: CASSLEAGPYEQYF
V gene: TRBV5-1
J gene: TRBJ2-7
D gene: -
clone size: many

CDR3 DNA: TGTGCCAGCAGTTTCGGGCAGTCATCTAGTGGCTACACCTTC
CDR3 protein: CASSFGQSSSGYTF
V gene: TRBV12-3/TRBV12-4
J gene: TRBJ1-2
D gene: -
clone size: many

CDR3 DNA: TGTGCCAGCAGCCCAACGGACGGTTACGAGCAGTACTTC
CDR3 protein: CASSPTDGYEQYF
V gene: TRBV7-2
J gene: TRBJ2-7
D gene: -
clone size: many

CDR3 DNA: TGTGCCAGCAGTTTATATGCGGGGCCTAACTATGGCTACACCTTC
CDR3 protein: CASSLYAGPNYGYTF
V gene: TRBV12-3/TRBV12-4
J gene: TRBJ1-2
D gene: -
clone size: few

CDR3 DNA: TGCGCCAGCAGCCAACCATGGGATTCACCCCTCCACTTT
CDR3 protein: CASSQPWDSPLHF
V gene: TRBV4-1
J gene: TRBJ1-6
D gene: -
clone size: -

CDR3 DNA: TGCGCCAGCAGCCCACGTGGGCAGCTCAGTAGCACAGATACGCAGTATTTT
CDR3 protein: CASSPRGQLSSTDTQYF
V gene: TRBV4-3
J gene: TRBJ2-3
D gene: -
clone size: few

CDR3 DNA: TGTGCCAGCAGCGTTACAGGGCGTGAGGAGCAGTTCTTC
CDR3 protein: CASSVTGREEQFF
V gene: TRBV7-2
J gene: TRBJ2-1
D gene: -
clone size: many

CDR3 DNA: TGCGCCAGCAGCCTCCAACAGGGAACCACCGGGGAGCTGTTTTTT
CDR3 protein: CASSLQQGTTGELFF
V gene: TRBV5-1
J gene: TRBJ2-2
D gene: -
clone size: many

CDR3 DNA: TGTGCCAGTAGCGGGACAGGGGCAGATACGCAGTATTTT
CDR3 protein: CASSGTGADTQYF
V gene: TRBV19
J gene: TRBJ2-3
D gene: TRBD1
clone size: -

CDR3 DNA: TGTGCCAGCAGCTCCGAACTAGCGGGGGGGGCCCAGTACTTC
CDR3 protein: CASSSELAGGAQYF
V gene: TRBV7-2
J gene: TRBJ2-5
D gene: TRBD2
clone size: many

CDR3 DNA: TGCGCCAGCAGCCAAACAAACCTCGGGGCAGGCGAAGCTTTCTTT
CDR3 protein: CASSQTNLGAGEAFF
V gene: TRBV4-3
J gene: TRBJ1-1
D gene: -
clone size: many

CDR3 DNA: TGTGCCAGCAGTCCGACCATAATCGGGGCATCGGTGAACACTGAAGCTTTCTTT
CDR3 protein: CASSPTIIGASVNTEAFF
V gene: TRBV12-3/TRBV12-4
J gene: TRBJ1-1
D gene: -
clone size: many